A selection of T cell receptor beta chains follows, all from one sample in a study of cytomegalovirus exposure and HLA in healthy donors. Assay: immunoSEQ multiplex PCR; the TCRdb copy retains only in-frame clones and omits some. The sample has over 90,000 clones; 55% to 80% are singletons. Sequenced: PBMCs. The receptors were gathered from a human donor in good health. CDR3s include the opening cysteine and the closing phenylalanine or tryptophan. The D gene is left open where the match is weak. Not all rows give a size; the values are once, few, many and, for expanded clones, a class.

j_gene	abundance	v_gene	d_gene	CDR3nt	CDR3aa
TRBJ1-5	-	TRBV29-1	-	TGCAGCGTTGGATGGGGGGGCAATCAGCCCCAGCATTTT	CSVGWGGNQPQHF
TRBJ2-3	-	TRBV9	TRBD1	TGTGCCAGCAGCGTGGACTGGACAGGGGGCACAGATACGCAGTATTTT	CASSVDWTGGTDTQYF
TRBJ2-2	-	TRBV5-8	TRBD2	TGTGCCAGCAGCTTAGGGAGCGGGAGTTACACCGGGGAGCTGTTTTTT	CASSLGSGSYTGELFF
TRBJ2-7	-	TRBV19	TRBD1	TGTGCCAGTAGTATTTCGGGACAGGGCTCCTACGAGCAGTACTTC	CASSISGQGSYEQYF
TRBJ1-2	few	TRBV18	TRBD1	TGTGCCAGCTCACCACGAGGGACAGCGGAGGGCTACACCTTC	CASSPRGTAEGYTF
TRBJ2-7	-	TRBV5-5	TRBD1	TGTGCCAGCAGCTTGGGACAGGGGATTACCTACGAGCAGTACTTC	CASSLGQGITYEQYF
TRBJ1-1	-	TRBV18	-	TGTGCCAGCTCACGAAGTACGGGAGACACTGAAGCTTTCTTT	CASSRSTGDTEAFF
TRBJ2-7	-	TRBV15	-	TGTGCCACCAGCAGAGAGGCGGGTGGGAGCTCCTACGAGCAGTACTTC	CATSREAGGSSYEQYF
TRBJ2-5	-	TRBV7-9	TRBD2	TGTGCCAGCAGCTCACTAAACCGACTAGCGGGAGATCAAGAGACCCAGTACTTC	CASSSLNRLAGDQETQYF
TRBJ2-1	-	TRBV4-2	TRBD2	TGTGCCAGCAGCCAAGAGCCGGGACTAACCCTCTACAATGAGCAGTTCTTC	CASSQEPGLTLYNEQFF
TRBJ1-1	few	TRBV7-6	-	TGTGCCAGCAGCCCGGGCTTCGCGGGAGCGGAAGCTTTCTTT	CASSPGFAGAEAFF
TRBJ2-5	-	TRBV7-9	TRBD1	TGTGCCAGCAGCTTCCCGGGACAGGGGGCCCAAGAGACCCAGTACTTC	CASSFPGQGAQETQYF
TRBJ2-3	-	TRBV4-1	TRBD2	TGCGCCAGCAGCCAAGTAATGGGGACTAGCGTGGTAGATACGCAGTATTTT	CASSQVMGTSVVDTQYF
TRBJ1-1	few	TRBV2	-	TGTGCCAGCAGTGATCAGGGCAGACCGAACACTGAAGCTTTCTTT	CASSDQGRPNTEAFF
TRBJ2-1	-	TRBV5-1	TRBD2	TGCGCCAGCAGCTTGTCGCCCCCCCTAGCGGGAGGCTACAATGAGCAGTTCTTC	CASSLSPPLAGGYNEQFF
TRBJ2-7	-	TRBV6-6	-	TGTGCCAGCAGTTATCCCTCCGGGATCCAACTCAAGCAGTACTTC	CASSYPSGIQLKQYF
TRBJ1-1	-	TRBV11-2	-	TGTGCCAGCAGCTTAGGGACAGAGGAAGCTTTCTTT	CASSLGTEEAFF
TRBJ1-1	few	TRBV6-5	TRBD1	TGTGCCAGCAGCCGACAGGGGAAAGAAGCTTTCTTT	CASSRQGKEAFF
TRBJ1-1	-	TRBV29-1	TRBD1	TGCAGCGTTGCGGACAGGGGAATCGAAGCTTTCTTT	CSVADRGIEAFF
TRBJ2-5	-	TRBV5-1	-	TGCGCCAGATTAGTATACTTCGAGACCCAGTACTTC	CARLVYFETQYF
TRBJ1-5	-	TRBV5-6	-	TGTGCCAGCAGCTCCAGCGGGACGCCCCATTCTCAGCCCCAGCATTTT	CASSSSGTPHSQPQHF
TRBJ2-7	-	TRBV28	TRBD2	TGTGCCAGCACCGGGACTAGCGGGTTCCCCGCGTACGAGCAGTACTTC	CASTGTSGFPAYEQYF
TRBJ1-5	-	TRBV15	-	TGTGCCACCACCCTAGCCCGCAATCAGCCCCAGCATTTT	CATTLARNQPQHF
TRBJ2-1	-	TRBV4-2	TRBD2	TGTGCCAGCAGCGGAGGGGTTAGACTAGCGGGATTCAATGAGCAGTTCTTC	CASSGGVRLAGFNEQFF
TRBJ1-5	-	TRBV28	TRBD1	TGTGCCAGCAGTTACCCGGACAGGCAACGTCAGCCCCAGCATTTT	CASSYPDRQRQPQHF
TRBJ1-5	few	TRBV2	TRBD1	TGTGCCAGCAGTAGGGGACAGCTGAATCACGAGCCCCAGCATTTT	CASSRGQLNHEPQHF
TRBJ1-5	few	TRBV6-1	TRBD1	TGTGCCAGCAGTGAAGCTGTCAGGGGGGTTAGCAATCAGCCCCAGCATTTT	CASSEAVRGVSNQPQHF
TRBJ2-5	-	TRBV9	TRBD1	TGTGCCAGCAGCGCGAACAGGGGGCAAGAGACCCAGTACTTC	CASSANRGQETQYF
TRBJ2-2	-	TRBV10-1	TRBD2	TGCGCCAGCAGTGATGGCGTACTAGCGTTAAACACCGGGGAGCTGTTTTTT	CASSDGVLALNTGELFF
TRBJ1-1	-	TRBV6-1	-	TGTGCCAGCAGTGGACTCAGGGGAGCTGAAGCTTTCTTT	CASSGLRGAEAFF
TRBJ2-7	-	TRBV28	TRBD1	TGTGCCAGCAGTTTGGCAGGGGGCTCCTACGAGCAGTACTTC	CASSLAGGSYEQYF
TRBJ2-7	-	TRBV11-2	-	TGTGCCAGCAGCTACCACGACTACCTGGTTTACTACGAGCAGTACTTC	CASSYHDYLVYYEQYF
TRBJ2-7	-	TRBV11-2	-	TGTGTCAGCAGCATCACTTACGAGCAGTACTTC	CVSSITYEQYF
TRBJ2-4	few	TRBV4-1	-	TGCGCCAGCAGCCATCTGGGGGCCCTCGGCAAAAACATTCAGTACTTC	CASSHLGALGKNIQYF
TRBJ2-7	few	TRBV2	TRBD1	TGTGCCAGCGCCACTTCCGGGACAGTCTCCTACGAGCAGTACTTC	CASATSGTVSYEQYF
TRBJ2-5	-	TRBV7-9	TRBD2	TGTGCCAGCAGCCTAGGAAGCGGGAGGGGGGAGACCCAGTACTTC	CASSLGSGRGETQYF
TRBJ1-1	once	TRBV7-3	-	TGTGCCAGCAGCACCTACTTGAACACTGAAGCTTTCTTT	CASSTYLNTEAFF
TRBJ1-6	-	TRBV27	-	TGTGCCAGCAGTCCCCTCCAATCGCTCGCGCCCCTCCACTTT	CASSPLQSLAPLHF
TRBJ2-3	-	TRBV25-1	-	TGTGCCAGCAGTGATATAGCGGCAAGCACAGATACGCAGTATTTT	CASSDIAASTDTQYF
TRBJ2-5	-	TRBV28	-	TGTGCCAGCAGCCCGCCTGCCCTGGCGGGAGAGACCCAGTACTTC	CASSPPALAGETQYF
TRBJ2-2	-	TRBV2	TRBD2	TGTGCCAGCAGCCACGGCGGGAGAGGCACCGGGGAGCTGTTTTTT	CASSHGGRGTGELFF
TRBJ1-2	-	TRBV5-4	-	TGTGCCAGCAGCTTAAGCACTGTATATGGCTACACCTTC	CASSLSTVYGYTF
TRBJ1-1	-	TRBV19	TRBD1	TGTGCCAGTAGTAGATACAGGGGGCCTGAAGCTTTCTTT	CASSRYRGPEAFF
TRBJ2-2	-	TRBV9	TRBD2	TGTGCCAGCAGCCCTCCCTGGGGGGGGTCCGGGGAGCTGTTTTTT	CASSPPWGGSGELFF
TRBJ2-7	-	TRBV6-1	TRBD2	TGTGCCAGCAGTGAAGAGGCTAGCGGATCCTACGAGCAGTACTTC	CASSEEASGSYEQYF